A selection of T cell receptor beta chains follows, all from one sample in a study of T cells in Graves' hyperthyroidism and ophthalmopathy. Each CDR3 protein gets one entry after TCRdb re-called the multiplex PCR reads with MiXCR. The sample lists about 290,000 distinct CDR3 sequences; roughly an eighth were seen once. Input material: blood. These receptors were obtained from a woman between 40 and 55 years old with Graves' hyperthyroidism. CDR3s include the opening cysteine and the closing phenylalanine or tryptophan. Each record gives: V gene, clone size, CDR3 length, J gene, D gene, CDR3 DNA, CDR3 protein. The D gene is left open where the match is weak. Rows give clone size only sometimes, using once, few, many, or a class for an expanded clone.

V gene: TRBV7-8
clone size: many
CDR3 length: 16
J gene: TRBJ2-7
D gene: TRBD1
CDR3 DNA: TGTGCCAGCAGCCAGGGGGCAGGTGTCGCAGCCTACGAGCAGTACTTC
CDR3 protein: CASSQGAGVAAYEQYF

V gene: TRBV28
clone size: many
CDR3 length: 14
J gene: TRBJ2-3
D gene: TRBD2
CDR3 DNA: TGTGCCAGCAGTCCCGGACTAGTAGCAGATACGCAGTATTTT
CDR3 protein: CASSPGLVADTQYF

V gene: TRBV5-8
clone size: many
CDR3 length: 15
J gene: TRBJ2-7
D gene: .
CDR3 DNA: TGTGCCAGCAGCTTGGTCGGGCGAGACCGCTACGAGCAGTACTTC
CDR3 protein: CASSLVGRDRYEQYF

V gene: TRBV3-1
clone size: many
CDR3 length: 14
J gene: TRBJ1-2
D gene: .
CDR3 DNA: TGTGCCAGCAGCCAGACGGGACAAAACTATGGCTACACCTTC
CDR3 protein: CASSQTGQNYGYTF

V gene: TRBV29-1
clone size: many
CDR3 length: 10
J gene: TRBJ2-5
D gene: .
CDR3 DNA: TGCAGCGCCCGTTGGGAGACCCAGTACTTC
CDR3 protein: CSARWETQYF

V gene: TRBV12-3/TRBV12-4
clone size: many
CDR3 length: 15
J gene: TRBJ2-2
D gene: .
CDR3 DNA: TGTGCCAGCAGCAGCTCACCCCAAGGAACCGGGGAGCTGTTTTTT
CDR3 protein: CASSSSPQGTGELFF

V gene: TRBV6-1
clone size: .
CDR3 length: 13
J gene: TRBJ2-7
D gene: TRBD1
CDR3 DNA: TGTGCCTGCAGTGAAGACAGGGCCTACGAGCAGTACTTC
CDR3 protein: CACSEDRAYEQYF

V gene: TRBV11-1
clone size: many
CDR3 length: 13
J gene: TRBJ1-2
D gene: .
CDR3 DNA: TGTGCCAGCAGCTTAGGGACAGTGCGTGGCTACACCTTC
CDR3 protein: CASSLGTVRGYTF

V gene: TRBV20-1
clone size: many
CDR3 length: 13
J gene: TRBJ2-5
D gene: TRBD2
CDR3 DNA: TGCAGCGCTGAGTGGGGGGGCCAAGAGACCCAGTACTTC
CDR3 protein: CSAEWGGQETQYF

V gene: TRBV6-1
clone size: many
CDR3 length: 11
J gene: TRBJ1-1
D gene: .
CDR3 DNA: TGTGCCAGCAGTGCCACAGGTGAGGCTTTCTTT
CDR3 protein: CASSATGEAFF

V gene: TRBV20-1
clone size: .
CDR3 length: 14
J gene: TRBJ2-2
D gene: TRBD2
CDR3 DNA: TGCAGTGCTAGGATTACCGGGAGGGCCGGGGAGCTGTTTTTT
CDR3 protein: CSARITGRAGELFF

V gene: TRBV5-8
clone size: many
CDR3 length: 18
J gene: TRBJ2-3
D gene: TRBD2
CDR3 DNA: TGTGCCAGCAGCTTGTATGGCACTAGCGGGCCTAGCACAGATACGCAGTATTTT
CDR3 protein: CASSLYGTSGPSTDTQYF

V gene: TRBV12-3/TRBV12-4
clone size: many
CDR3 length: 16
J gene: TRBJ2-1
D gene: TRBD2
CDR3 DNA: TGTGCCAGCAGCCGGACTAGCGCAAGCTCCTACAATGAGCAGTTCTTC
CDR3 protein: CASSRTSASSYNEQFF

V gene: TRBV20-1
clone size: many
CDR3 length: 13
J gene: TRBJ2-5
D gene: TRBD1
CDR3 DNA: TGCAGTGCTTCGCCAAGGACAGGGGGTGGCTGTTACTTC
CDR3 protein: CSASPRTGGGCYF

V gene: TRBV20-1
clone size: once
CDR3 length: 14
J gene: TRBJ2-2
D gene: .
CDR3 DNA: TGCAGTGCTCGACTAGGGCGGAACGGCGGGGAGCTGTTTTTT
CDR3 protein: CSARLGRNGGELFF

V gene: TRBV12-3/TRBV12-4
clone size: .
CDR3 length: 12
J gene: TRBJ2-1
D gene: TRBD1
CDR3 DNA: TGTGCCAGCAGCCATCGACAGGGGAGGCAGTTCTTC
CDR3 protein: CASSHRQGRQFF

V gene: TRBV5-5
clone size: many
CDR3 length: 15
J gene: TRBJ2-3
D gene: TRBD2
CDR3 DNA: TGTGCCAGCAGCAAGGGACTAGCGGGAACAGATACGCAGTATTTT
CDR3 protein: CASSKGLAGTDTQYF

V gene: TRBV20-1
clone size: many
CDR3 length: 13
J gene: TRBJ1-5
D gene: TRBD1
CDR3 DNA: TGCAGTGTCACGGACAGGGAAAGTCAGCCCCAGCATTTT
CDR3 protein: CSVTDRESQPQHF

V gene: TRBV9
clone size: many
CDR3 length: 13
J gene: TRBJ2-3
D gene: .
CDR3 DNA: TGTGCCAGCAGCGTGGCAGGGGAAGATACGCAGTATTTT
CDR3 protein: CASSVAGEDTQYF

V gene: TRBV6-2/TRBV6-3
clone size: .
CDR3 length: 14
J gene: TRBJ2-1
D gene: TRBD2
CDR3 DNA: TGTGCCAGCAGTGCTGCGGGAGGGCCTAATGAGCAGTTCTTC
CDR3 protein: CASSAAGGPNEQFF